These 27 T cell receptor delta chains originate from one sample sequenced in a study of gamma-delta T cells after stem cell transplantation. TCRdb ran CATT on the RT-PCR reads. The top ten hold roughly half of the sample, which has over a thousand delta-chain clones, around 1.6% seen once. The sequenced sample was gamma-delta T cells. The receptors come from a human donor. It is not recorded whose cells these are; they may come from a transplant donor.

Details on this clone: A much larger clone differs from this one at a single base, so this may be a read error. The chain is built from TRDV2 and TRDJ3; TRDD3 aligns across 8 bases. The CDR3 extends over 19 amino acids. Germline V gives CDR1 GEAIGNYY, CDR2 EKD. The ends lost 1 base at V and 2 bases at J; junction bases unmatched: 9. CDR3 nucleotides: TGTGCCTGTGACACAATGGGGGATTTCAGCCCCTGGGACACCCGACAGATGTTTTTC. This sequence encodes CACDTMGDFSPWDTRQMFF.

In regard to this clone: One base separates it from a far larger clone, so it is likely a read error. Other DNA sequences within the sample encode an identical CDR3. The CDR3 DNA sequence: TGTGCCTGCGACACCCTCTCTGGGGGACCCCCCCGAGAACACTTCCATAAACTCATCTTT. As protein: CACDTLSGGPPREHFHKLIF. The chain couples TRDV2 to TRDJ1; 8 positions agree with TRDD3. This CDR3 has 20 amino acids. CDR1 GEAIGNYY and CDR2 EKD come from the germline V gene.

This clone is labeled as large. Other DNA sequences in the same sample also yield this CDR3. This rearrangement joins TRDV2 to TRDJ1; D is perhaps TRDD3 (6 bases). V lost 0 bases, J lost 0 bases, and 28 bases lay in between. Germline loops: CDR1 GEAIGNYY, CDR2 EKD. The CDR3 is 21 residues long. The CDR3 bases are TGTGCCTGTGACACCGTAAAACCTGTAGGGGGACCAAACCTGTACACCGATAAACTCATCTTT. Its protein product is CACDTVKPVGGPNLYTDKLIF.

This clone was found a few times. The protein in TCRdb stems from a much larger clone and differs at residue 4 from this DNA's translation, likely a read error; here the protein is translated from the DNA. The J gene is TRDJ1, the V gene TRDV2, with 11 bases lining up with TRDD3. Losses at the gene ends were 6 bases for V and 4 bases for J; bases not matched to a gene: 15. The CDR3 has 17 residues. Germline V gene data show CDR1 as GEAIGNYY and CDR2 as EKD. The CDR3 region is CACNLLGDKRQIDKLIF. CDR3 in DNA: TGTGCCTGTAACCTACTGGGGGATAAGAGGCAAATCGATAAACTCATCTTT.

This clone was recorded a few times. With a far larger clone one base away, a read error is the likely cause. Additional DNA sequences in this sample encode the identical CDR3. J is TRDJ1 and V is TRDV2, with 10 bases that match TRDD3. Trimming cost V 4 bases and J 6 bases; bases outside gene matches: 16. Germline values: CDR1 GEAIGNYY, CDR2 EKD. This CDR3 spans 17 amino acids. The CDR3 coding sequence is TGTGCCTGTGATGCCTTACTGGGGGATTCTGGACCATATAAACTCATCTTT. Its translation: CACDALLGDSGPYKLIF.

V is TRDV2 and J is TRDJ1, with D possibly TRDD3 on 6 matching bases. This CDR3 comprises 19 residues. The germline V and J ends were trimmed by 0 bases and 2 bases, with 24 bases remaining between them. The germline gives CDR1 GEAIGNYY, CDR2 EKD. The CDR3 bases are TGTGCCTGTGACACCGTCCGGGGGGGACAAGAGGGAGAGACCGATAAACTCATCTTT. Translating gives CACDTVRGGQEGETDKLIF.

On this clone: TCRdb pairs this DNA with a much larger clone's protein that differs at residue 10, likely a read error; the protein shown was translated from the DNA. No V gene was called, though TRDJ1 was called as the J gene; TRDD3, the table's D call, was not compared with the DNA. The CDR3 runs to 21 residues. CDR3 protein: CACDTLPVEIGWKRHTDKLIF. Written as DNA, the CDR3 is TGTGCCTGTGACACCCTCCCCGTTGAGATTGGGTGGAAACGCCACACCGATAAACTCATCTTT.

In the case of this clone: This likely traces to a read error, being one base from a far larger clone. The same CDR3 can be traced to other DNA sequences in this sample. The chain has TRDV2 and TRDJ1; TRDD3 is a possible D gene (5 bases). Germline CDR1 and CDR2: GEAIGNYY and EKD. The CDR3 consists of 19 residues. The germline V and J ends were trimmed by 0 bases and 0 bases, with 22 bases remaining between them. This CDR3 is CACDTLLNPGATYTDKLIF. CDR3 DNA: TGTGCCTGTGACACCCTCCTGAATCCGGGGGCTACGTACACCGATAAACTCATCTTT.

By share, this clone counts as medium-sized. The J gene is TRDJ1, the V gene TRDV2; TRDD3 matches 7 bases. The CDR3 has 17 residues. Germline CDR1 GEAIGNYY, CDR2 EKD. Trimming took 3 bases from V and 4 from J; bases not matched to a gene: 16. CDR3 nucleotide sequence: TGTGCCTGTGACCCCGTAATTCGATTGGGGGAAGGCGATAAACTCATCTTT. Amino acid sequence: CACDPVIRLGEGDKLIF.

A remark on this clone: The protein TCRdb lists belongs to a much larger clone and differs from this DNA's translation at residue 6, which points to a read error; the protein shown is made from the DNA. The CDR3 reads CACDTPPVESGWKRHTDKLIF. The CDR3 DNA reads TGTGCCTGTGACACCCCCCCCGTTGAGAGTGGGTGGAAACGCCACACCGATAAACTCATCTTT. J is TRDJ1 and V is TRDV2; no firm D call. The CDR3 is made up of 21 amino acids. V gave up 0 bases and J gave up 0 bases, with 28 bases separating them. Germline V gives CDR1 GEAIGNYY, CDR2 EKD.

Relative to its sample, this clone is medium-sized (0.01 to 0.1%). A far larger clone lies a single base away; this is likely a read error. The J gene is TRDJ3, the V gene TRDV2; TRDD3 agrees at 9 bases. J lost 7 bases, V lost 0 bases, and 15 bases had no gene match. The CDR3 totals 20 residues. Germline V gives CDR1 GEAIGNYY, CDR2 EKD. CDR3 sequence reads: CACDTADLGDAHKDTRQMFF. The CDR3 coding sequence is TGTGCCTGTGACACCGCAGACCTGGGGGATGCGCATAAAGACACCCGACAGATGTTTTTC.

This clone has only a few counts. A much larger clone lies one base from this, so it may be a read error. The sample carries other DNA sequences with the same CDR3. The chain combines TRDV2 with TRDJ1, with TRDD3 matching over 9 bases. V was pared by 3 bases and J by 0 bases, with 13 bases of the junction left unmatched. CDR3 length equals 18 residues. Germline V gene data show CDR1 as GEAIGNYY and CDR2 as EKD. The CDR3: CACDSVLGDPSYTDKLIF. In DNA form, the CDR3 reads TGTGCCTGTGACTCTGTACTGGGGGACCCCTCGTACACCGATAAACTCATCTTT.

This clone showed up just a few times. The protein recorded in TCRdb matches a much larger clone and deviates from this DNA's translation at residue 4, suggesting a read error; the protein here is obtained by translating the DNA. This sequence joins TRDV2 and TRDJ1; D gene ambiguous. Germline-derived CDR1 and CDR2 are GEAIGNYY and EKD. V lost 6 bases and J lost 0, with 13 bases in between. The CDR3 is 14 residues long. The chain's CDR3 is CACNLLSDTDKLIF. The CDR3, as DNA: TGTGCCTGTAACCTCCTTTCCGACACCGATAAACTCATCTTT.

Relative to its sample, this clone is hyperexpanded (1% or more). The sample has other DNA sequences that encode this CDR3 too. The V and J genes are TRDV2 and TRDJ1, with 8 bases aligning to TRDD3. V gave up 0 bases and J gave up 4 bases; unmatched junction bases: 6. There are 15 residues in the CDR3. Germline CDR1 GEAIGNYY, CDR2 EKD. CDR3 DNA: TGTGCCTGTGACACCGTTGGGGGATCTAGCGATAAACTCATCTTT. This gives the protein CACDTVGGSSDKLIF.

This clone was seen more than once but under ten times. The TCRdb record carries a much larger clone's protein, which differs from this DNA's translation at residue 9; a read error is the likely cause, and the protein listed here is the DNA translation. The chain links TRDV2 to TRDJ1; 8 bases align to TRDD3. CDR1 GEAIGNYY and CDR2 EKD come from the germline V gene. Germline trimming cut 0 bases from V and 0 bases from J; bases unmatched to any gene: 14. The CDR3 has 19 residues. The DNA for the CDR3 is TGTGCCTGTGACACCGTGAGCACTTGGGGATACACGAACACCGATAAACTCATCTTT. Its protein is CACDTVSTWGYTNTDKLIF.

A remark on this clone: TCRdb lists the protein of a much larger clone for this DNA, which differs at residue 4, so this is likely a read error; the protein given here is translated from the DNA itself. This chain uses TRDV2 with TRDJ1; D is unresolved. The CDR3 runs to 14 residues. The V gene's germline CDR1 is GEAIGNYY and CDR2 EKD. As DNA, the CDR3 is TGTGCCTGTGGCACCGTGGTAGCCACCGATAAACTCATCTTT. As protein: CACGTVVATDKLIF.

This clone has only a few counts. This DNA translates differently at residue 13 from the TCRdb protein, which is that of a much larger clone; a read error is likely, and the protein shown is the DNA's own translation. CDR3 region: CACDTGGYDSWDARQMFF. CDR3 nucleotides: TGTGCCTGTGACACCGGGGGATACGACTCCTGGGACGCCCGACAGATGTTTTTC. J is TRDJ3 and V is TRDV2, with 10 bases fitting TRDD3. From germline, CDR1 is GEAIGNYY and CDR2 EKD. The CDR3 spans 18 residues.

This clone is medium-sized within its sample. CDR3 protein: CACDHVLGINTDKLIF. The CDR3 DNA sequence: TGTGCCTGTGACCACGTACTGGGGATAAACACCGATAAACTCATCTTT. This chain links TRDV2 with TRDJ1, with 7 bases identical to TRDD3. V shed 3 bases, J shed 0 bases, and the junction held 9 bases outside the gene matches. The CDR3 extends over 16 amino acids. Germline V gene data show CDR1 as GEAIGNYY and CDR2 as EKD.

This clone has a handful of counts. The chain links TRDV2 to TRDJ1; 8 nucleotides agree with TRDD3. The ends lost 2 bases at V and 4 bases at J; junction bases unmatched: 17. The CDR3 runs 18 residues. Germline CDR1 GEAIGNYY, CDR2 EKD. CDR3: CACDNLTGGPLWGDKLIF. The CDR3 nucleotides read TGTGCCTGTGACAACTTAACTGGGGGTCCCCTCTGGGGCGATAAACTCATCTTT.

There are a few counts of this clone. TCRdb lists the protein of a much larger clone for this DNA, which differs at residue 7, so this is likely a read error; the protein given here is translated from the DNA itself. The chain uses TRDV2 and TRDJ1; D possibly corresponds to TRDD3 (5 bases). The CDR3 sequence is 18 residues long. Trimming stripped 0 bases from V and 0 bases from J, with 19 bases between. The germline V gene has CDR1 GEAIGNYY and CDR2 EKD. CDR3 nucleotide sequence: TGTGCCTGTGACACCCTACAGGGGGTTCCACCCCACACCGATAAACTCATCTTT. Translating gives CACDTLQGVPPHTDKLIF.

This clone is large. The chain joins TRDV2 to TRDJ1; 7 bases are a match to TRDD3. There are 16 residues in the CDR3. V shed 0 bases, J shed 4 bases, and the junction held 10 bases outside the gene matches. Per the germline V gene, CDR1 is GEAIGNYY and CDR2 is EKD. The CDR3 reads CACDTVGLGTIDKLIF. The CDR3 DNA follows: TGTGCCTGTGACACCGTCGGACTGGGGACGATCGATAAACTCATCTTT.

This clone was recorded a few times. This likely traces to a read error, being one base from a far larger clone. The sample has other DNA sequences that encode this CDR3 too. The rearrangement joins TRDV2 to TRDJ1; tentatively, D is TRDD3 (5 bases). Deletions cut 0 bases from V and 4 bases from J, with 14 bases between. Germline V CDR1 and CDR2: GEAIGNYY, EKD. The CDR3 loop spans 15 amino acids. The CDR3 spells CACDTAGTPGDKLIF. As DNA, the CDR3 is TGTGCCTGTGACACCGCGGGGACGCCGGGCGATAAACTCATCTTT.

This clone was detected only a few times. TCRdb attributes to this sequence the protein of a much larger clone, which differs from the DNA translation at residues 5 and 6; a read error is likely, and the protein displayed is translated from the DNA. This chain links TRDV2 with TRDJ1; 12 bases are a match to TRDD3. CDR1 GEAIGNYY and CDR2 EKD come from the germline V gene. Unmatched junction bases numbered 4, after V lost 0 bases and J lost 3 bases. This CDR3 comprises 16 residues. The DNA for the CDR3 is TGTGCCTGTGACACCGTACTGGGGGATACTGCCGATAAACTCATCTTT. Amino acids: CACDTVLGDTADKLIF.

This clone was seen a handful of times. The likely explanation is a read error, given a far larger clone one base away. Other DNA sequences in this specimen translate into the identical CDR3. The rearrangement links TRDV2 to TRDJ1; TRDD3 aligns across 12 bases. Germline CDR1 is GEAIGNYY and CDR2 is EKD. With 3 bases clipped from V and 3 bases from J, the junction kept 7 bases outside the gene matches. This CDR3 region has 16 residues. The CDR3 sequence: CACDALLGDTADKLIF. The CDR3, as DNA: TGTGCCTGTGACGCCCTACTGGGGGATACTGCCGATAAACTCATCTTT.

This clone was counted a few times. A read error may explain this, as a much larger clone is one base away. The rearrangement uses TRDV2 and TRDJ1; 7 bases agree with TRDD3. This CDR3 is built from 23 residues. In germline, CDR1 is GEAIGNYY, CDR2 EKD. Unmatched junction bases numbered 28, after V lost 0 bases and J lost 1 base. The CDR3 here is CACDTVETRTPAGGPRVTDKLIF. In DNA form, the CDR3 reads TGTGCCTGTGACACCGTCGAAACGAGGACGCCAGCTGGGGGCCCCAGGGTCACCGATAAACTCATCTTT.

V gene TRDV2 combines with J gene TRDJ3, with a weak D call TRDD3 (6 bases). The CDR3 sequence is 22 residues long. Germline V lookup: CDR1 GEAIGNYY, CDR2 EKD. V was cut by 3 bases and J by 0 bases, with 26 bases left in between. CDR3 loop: CACDAAVSGVLPSSWDTRQMFF. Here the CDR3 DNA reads TGTGCCTGTGACGCTGCAGTGTCTGGGGTGTTACCCAGCTCCTGGGACACCCGACAGATGTTTTTC.

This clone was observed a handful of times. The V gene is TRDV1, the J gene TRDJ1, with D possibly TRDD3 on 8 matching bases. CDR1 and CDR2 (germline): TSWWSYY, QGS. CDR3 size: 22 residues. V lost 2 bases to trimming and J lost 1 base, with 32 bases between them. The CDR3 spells CALGEGEVPTRRGYPGTDKLIF. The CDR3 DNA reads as TGTGCTCTTGGGGAAGGCGAAGTTCCTACGCGTAGGGGATACCCGGGCACCGATAAACTCATCTTT.